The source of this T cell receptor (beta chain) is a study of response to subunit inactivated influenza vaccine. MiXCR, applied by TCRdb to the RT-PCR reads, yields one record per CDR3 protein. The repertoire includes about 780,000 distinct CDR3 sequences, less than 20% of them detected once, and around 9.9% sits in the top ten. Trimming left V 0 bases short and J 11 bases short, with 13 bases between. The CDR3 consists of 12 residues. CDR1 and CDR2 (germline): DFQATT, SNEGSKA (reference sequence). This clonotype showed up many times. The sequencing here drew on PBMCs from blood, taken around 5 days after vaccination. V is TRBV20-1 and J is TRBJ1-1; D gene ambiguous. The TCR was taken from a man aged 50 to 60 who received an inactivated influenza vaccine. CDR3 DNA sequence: TGCAGTGCTAGAGATTTCTTAAATTTGGCTTTCTTT. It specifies CSARDFLNLAFF.